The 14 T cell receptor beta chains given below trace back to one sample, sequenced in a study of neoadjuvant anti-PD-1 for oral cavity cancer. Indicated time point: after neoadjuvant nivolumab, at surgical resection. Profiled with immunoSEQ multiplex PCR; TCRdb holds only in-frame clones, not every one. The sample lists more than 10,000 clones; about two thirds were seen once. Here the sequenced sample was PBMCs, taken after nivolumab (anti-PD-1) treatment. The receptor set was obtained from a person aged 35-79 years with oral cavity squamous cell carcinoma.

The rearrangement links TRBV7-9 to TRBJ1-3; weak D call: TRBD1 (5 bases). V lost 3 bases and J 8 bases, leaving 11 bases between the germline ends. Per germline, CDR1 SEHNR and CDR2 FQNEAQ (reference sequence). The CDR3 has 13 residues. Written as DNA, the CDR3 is TGTGCCAGCAGCTTCGGGGGGATACACACCATATATTTT. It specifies CASSFGGIHTIYF.

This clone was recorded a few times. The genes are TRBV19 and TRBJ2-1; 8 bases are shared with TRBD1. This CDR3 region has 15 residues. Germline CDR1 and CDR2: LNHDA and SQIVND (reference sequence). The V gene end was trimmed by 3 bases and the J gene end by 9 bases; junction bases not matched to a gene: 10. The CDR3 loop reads CASSIGTGVGAEQFF. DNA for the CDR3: TGTGCCAGTAGTATTGGGACAGGAGTAGGAGCTGAGCAGTTCTTC. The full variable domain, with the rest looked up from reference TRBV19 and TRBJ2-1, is DGGITQSPKYLFRKEGQNVTLSCEQNLNHDAMYWYRQDPGQGLRLIYYSQIVNDFQKGDIAEGYSVSREKKESFPLTVTSAQKNPTAFYLCASSIGTGVGAEQFFGPGTRLTVL.

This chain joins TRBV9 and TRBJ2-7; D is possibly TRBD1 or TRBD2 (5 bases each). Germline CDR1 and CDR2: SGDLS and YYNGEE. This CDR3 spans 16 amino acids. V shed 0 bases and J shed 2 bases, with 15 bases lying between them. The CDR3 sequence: CASSVGLGAAPYEQYF. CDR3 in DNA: TGTGCCAGCAGCGTAGGTCTCGGGGCCGCCCCCTACGAGCAGTACTTC.

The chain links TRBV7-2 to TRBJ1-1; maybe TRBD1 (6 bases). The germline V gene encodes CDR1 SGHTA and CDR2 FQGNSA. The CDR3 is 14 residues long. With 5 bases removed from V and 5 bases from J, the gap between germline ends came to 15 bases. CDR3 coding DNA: TGTGCCAGCAGCGTCGATACAGGGCAAACTGAAGCTTTCTTT. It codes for CASSVDTGQTEAFF.

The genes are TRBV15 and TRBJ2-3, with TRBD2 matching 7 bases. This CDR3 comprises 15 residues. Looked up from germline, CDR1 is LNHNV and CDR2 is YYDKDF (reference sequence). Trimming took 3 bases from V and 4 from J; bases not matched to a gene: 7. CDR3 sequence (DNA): TGTGCCACCAGCAGGGACCGGGGGGTCGCAGATACGCAGTATTTT. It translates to CATSRDRGVADTQYF.

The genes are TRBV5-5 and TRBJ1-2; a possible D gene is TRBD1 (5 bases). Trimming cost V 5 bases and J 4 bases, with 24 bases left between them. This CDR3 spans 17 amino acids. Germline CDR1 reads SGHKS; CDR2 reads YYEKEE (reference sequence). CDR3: CASSFAWGQGFAYGYTF. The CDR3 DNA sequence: TGTGCCAGCAGTTTCGCATGGGGCCAAGGGTTCGCCTATGGCTACACCTTC. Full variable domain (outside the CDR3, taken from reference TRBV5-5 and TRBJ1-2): DAGVTQSPTHLIKTRGQQVTLRCSPISGHKSVSWYQQVLGQGPQFIFQYYEKEERGRGNFPDRFSARQFPNYSSELNVNALLLGDSALYLCASSFAWGQGFAYGYTFGSGTRLTVV.

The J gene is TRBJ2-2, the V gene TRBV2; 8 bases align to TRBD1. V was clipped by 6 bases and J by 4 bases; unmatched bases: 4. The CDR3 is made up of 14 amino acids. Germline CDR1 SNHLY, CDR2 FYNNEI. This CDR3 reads CASRDRVTTGELFF. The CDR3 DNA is TGTGCCAGCAGGGACAGGGTTACCACCGGGGAGCTGTTTTTT.

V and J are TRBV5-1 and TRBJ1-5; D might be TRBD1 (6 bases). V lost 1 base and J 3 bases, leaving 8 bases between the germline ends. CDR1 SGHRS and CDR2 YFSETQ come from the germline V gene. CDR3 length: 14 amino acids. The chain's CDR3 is CASSLSGVNQPQHF. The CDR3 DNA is TGCGCCAGCAGCTTGTCAGGGGTCAATCAGCCCCAGCATTTT.

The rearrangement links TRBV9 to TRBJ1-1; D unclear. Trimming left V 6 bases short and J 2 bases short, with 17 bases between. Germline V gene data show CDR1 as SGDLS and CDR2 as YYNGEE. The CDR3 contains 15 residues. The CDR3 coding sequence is TGTGCCAGCACGACTACGGCCACCATTAACACTGAAGCTTTCTTT. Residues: CASTTTATINTEAFF.

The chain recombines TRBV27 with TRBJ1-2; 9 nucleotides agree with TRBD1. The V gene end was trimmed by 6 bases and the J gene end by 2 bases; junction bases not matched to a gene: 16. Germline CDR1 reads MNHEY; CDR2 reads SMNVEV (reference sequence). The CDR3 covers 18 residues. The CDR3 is CASSPGTGPIHTNYGYTF. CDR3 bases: TGTGCCAGCAGCCCTGGGACAGGGCCAATACACACAAACTATGGCTACACCTTC.

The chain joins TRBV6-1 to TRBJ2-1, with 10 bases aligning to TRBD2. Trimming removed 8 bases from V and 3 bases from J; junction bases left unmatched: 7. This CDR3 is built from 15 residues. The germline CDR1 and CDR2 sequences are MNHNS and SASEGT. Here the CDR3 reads CASRRWTSGYNEQFF. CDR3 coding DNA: TGTGCCAGCCGTCGATGGACTAGCGGCTACAATGAGCAGTTCTTC.

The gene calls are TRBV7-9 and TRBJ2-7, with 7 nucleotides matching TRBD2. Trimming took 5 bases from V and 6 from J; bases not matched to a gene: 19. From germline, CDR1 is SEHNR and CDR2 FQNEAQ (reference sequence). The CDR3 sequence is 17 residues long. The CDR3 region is CASSPPRLRGSMGEQYF. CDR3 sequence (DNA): TGTGCCAGCAGCCCCCCTAGGTTACGCGGGAGTATGGGCGAGCAGTACTTC. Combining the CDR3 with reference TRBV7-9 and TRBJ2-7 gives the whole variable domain DTGVSQNPRHKITKRGQNVTFRCDPISEHNRLYWYRQTLGQGPEFLTYFQNEAQLEKSRLLSDRFSAERPKGSFSTLEIQRTEQGDSAMYLCASSPPRLRGSMGEQYFGPGTRLTVT.

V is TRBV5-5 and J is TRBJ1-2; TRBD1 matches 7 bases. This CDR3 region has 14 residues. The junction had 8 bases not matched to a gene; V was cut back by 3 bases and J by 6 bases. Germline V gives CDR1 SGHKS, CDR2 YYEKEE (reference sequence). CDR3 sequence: CASSSLTGPDGYTF. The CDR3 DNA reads TGTGCCAGCAGCTCGCTGACAGGGCCGGATGGCTACACCTTC.

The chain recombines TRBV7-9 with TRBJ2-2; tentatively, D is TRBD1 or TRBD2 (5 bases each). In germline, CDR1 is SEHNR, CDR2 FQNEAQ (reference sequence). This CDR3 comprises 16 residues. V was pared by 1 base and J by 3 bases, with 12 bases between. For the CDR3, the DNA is TGTGCCAGCAGCTTAGGGGACCTAAGGGACACCGGGGAGCTGTTTTTT. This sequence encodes CASSLGDLRDTGELFF.